This T cell receptor beta chain was captured in a study of blood T cell repertoires in COVID-19. Study-wide context: Recovered status applied to Cohort 3 donors who had two consecutive negative PCRs. It also applied to those with clearance or with symptom resolution. Material from acute and convalescent COVID-19 was sourced from the United States, Italy and Spain. T cells, B-cell-depleted T cells, or PBMCs supplied cDNA or gDNA.

The table came from immunoSEQ multiplex PCR; TCRdb's copy has only in-frame clones and leaves some out. Here the sample spans some 190,000 clones, 85% to 90% being singletons. Unmatched junction bases numbered 1, after V lost 3 bases and J lost 0 bases. The germline V gene has CDR1 ENHRY and CDR2 SYGVKD. The CDR3 runs 15 residues. Those who participated ranged in age from about 18 to 89 years and resided in 20 to 30 US areas. The V call is TRBV10-3, the J call TRBJ1-3; 8 nucleotides match TRBD1. The source of this sequence is a woman in her thirties or forties in a cohort exposed to, infected with or recovered from COVID-19 (not recorded which). The specimen sequenced was PBMCs or T cells enriched from blood (not recorded which). The CDR3 region is CAISEGQGSGNTIYF. For the CDR3, the DNA is TGTGCCATCAGTGAAGGACAGGGCTCTGGAAACACCATATATTTT.